A selection of T cell receptor beta chains follows, all from one sample in a study of cytomegalovirus exposure and HLA in healthy donors. Sequencing was performed with immunoSEQ multiplex PCR; in TCRdb, only in-frame clones are kept and a portion is missing. The sample consists of over 120,000 clones, around 93% of them appearing once. The specimen was PBMCs. These TCRs come from a young man in good health and CMV-seropositive. Both conserved end residues are part of each CDR3. Fields, in order: V gene, D gene, J gene, clone size, CDR3 protein, CDR3 DNA. D genes are given only for firm matches. A row's size may be missing; if present it is once, few, many or a size class.

>TRBV5-4|.|TRBJ1-2|.
CASSLETGLGYTF
TGTGCCAGCAGCTTGGAGACAGGATTGGGCTACACCTTC
>TRBV5-1|TRBD2|TRBJ2-7|.
CASSLASRDYFSYEQYF
TGCGCCAGCAGCTTGGCGTCCCGGGACTATTTCTCCTACGAGCAGTACTTC
>TRBV2|TRBD2|TRBJ2-5|.
CASSGPGLAQETQYF
TGTGCCAGCAGTGGTCCGGGACTAGCGCAAGAGACCCAGTACTTC
>TRBV28|.|TRBJ2-2|.
CASMKATASGELFF
TGTGCCAGCATGAAAGCGACGGCGTCCGGGGAGCTGTTTTTT
>TRBV6-6|.|TRBJ2-1|.
CASSYSPGYNEQFF
TGTGCCAGCAGTTACTCTCCGGGCTACAATGAGCAGTTCTTC
>TRBV28|.|TRBJ1-1|.
CASSAGTRRQAFF
TGTGCCAGCAGTGCAGGGACACGACGTCAAGCTTTCTTT
>TRBV5-1|.|TRBJ2-1|.
CASSLQPGSYNEQFF
TGCGCCAGCAGCTTGCAGCCGGGGTCCTACAATGAGCAGTTCTTC
>TRBV11-2|.|TRBJ2-1|.
CASSSSGSRGEQFF
TGTGCCAGCAGCTCAAGCGGGTCCCGGGGTGAGCAGTTCTTC
>TRBV5-6|TRBD2|TRBJ2-7|.
CASGRTGGVAEQYF
TGTGCCAGTGGAAGGACGGGAGGGGTAGCCGAGCAGTACTTC
>TRBV4-1|TRBD2|TRBJ2-1|.
CASGYRMGTSGYNEQFF
TGCGCCAGCGGCTACCGGATGGGGACTAGCGGTTACAATGAGCAGTTCTTC
>TRBV28|.|TRBJ1-5|.
CASSLSRASNQPQHF
TGTGCCAGCAGTTTATCCAGGGCCTCCAATCAGCCCCAGCATTTT
>TRBV6-5|TRBD1|TRBJ2-2|.
CATQPGQVYTGELFF
TGTGCCACCCAGCCGGGACAGGTGTACACCGGGGAGCTGTTTTTT
>TRBV11-2|.|TRBJ2-7|.
CASSYMLLYEQYF
TGTGCCAGCAGCTACATGCTGCTCTACGAGCAGTACTTC
>TRBV4-2|.|TRBJ2-3|.
CASSPGLDTQYF
TGTGCCAGCAGCCCGGGATTAGATACGCAGTATTTT
>TRBV5-3|TRBD2|TRBJ2-7|.
CARSLTSGTRWSSYEQYF
TGTGCCAGAAGCCTGACTAGCGGGACCCGTTGGAGCTCCTACGAGCAGTACTTC
>TRBV9|.|TRBJ2-1|few
CASSVVLQARYNEQFF
TGTGCCAGCAGCGTAGTCCTGCAAGCGAGGTACAATGAGCAGTTCTTC
>TRBV28|.|TRBJ2-1|.
CASVETGNEQFF
TGTGCCAGCGTAGAAACGGGCAATGAGCAGTTCTTC
>TRBV4-1|TRBD1|TRBJ2-7|.
CASSDTGGASYEQYF
TGCGCCAGCAGCGATACAGGGGGAGCCTCCTACGAGCAGTACTTC
>TRBV7-6|.|TRBJ1-2|once
CASKAETGGYTF
TGTGCCAGCAAAGCCGAGACGGGGGGCTACACCTTC
>TRBV5-1|TRBD2|TRBJ2-5|.
CASSSEGGTSQETQYF
TGCGCCAGCAGCTCCGAAGGCGGGACTAGTCAAGAGACCCAGTACTTC
>TRBV13|.|TRBJ2-1|once
CASSFPRGQFF
TGTGCCAGCAGCTTCCCCCGCGGGCAGTTCTTC
>TRBV5-1|TRBD1|TRBJ1-4|once
CASSFQGAIGEKLFF
TGCGCCAGCAGCTTCCAGGGGGCAATCGGTGAAAAACTGTTTTTT